A single T cell receptor beta chain is shown here with its context. Its specificity is unknown. The sample comes from a study of T-cell memory formation after mild COVID-19. Across the study: Largely, the TCR clusters proved donor specific.

J lost 4 bases, V lost 4 bases, and 7 bases had no gene match. The CDR3 is 15 amino acids. Findings of the study overall: The main location of contracting CD4+ clones was CM and EM, and that of contracting CD8+ clones was EMRA. The pre-infection memory compartment contained some responding clones, suggesting cross-reactive memory joined.

Via MiXCR, TCRdb re-called the 5' RACE reads, giving one row per CDR3 protein. The sample lists approximately 170,000 distinct CDR3 sequences; 10% to 15% were seen once. The clonotype originates from a man in his late teens or twenties who had mild COVID-19 (a few samples of this study predate the infection). Cell type and time point are not known. The rearrangement joins TRBV12-3 or TRBV12-4 to TRBJ2-7, with 10 bases lining up with TRBD2. Sequencing was carried out using PBMCs or a T cell subset sorted from them (not recorded which). CDR3 DNA: TGTGCCAGCAGTTCCAGCCCTAGCGGGGGATACGAGCAGTACTTC. As protein: CASSSSPSGGYEQYF.